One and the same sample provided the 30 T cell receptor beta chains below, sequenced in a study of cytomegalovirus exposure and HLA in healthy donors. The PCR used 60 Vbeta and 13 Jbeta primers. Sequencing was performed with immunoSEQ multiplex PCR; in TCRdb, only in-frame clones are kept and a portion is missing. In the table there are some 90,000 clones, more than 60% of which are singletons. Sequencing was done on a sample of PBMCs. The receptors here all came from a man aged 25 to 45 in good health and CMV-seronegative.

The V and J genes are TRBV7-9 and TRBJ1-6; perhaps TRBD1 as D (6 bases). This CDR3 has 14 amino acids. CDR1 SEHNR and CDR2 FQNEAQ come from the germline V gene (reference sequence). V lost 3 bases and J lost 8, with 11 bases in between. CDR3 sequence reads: CASSLRGTDSPLHF. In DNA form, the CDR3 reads TGTGCCAGCAGCTTGAGGGGGACGGATTCACCCCTCCACTTT.

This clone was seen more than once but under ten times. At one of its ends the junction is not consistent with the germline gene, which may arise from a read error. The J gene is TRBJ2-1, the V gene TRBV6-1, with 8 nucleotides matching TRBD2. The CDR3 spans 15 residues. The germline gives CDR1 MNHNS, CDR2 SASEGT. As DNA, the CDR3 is TGTGCAAGCAAAGTCGAAATAGCGGGGCGGGATGAGCAGTTCTTC. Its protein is CASKVEIAGRDEQFF.

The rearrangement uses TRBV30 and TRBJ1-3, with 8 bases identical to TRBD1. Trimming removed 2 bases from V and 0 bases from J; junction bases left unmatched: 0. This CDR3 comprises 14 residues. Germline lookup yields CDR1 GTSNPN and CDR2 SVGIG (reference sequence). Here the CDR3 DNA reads TGTGCCTGGAGTACAGGGGGCTCTGGAAACACCATATATTTT. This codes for CAWSTGGSGNTIYF.

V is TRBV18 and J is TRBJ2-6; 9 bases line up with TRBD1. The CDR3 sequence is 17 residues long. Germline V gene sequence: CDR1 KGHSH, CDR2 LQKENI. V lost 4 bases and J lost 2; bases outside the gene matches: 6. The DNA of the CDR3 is TGTGCCAGCTCACGAGAACAGGGGGCGGCTGGGGCCAACGTCCTGACTTTC. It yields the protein CASSREQGAAGANVLTF. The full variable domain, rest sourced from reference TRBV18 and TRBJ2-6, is NAGVMQNPRHLVRRRGQEARLRCSPMKGHSHVYWYRQLPEEGLKFMVYLQKENIIDESGMPKERFSAEFPKEGPSILRIQQVVRGDSAAYFCASSREQGAAGANVLTFGAGSRLTVL.

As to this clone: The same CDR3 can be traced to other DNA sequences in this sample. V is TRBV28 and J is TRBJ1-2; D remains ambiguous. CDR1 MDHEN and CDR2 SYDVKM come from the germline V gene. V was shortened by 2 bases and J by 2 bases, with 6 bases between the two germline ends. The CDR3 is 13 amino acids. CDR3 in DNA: TGTGCCAGCAGTTTAGGGCAGAACTATGGCTACACCTTC. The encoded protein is CASSLGQNYGYTF.

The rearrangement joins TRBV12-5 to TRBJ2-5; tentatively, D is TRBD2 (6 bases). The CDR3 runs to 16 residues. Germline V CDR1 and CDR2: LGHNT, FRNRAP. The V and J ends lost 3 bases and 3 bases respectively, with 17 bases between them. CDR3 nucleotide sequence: TGTGCTAGTGGTTTCCCCGTAGGCGGGACGGAAGAGACCCAGTACTTC. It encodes CASGFPVGGTEETQYF.

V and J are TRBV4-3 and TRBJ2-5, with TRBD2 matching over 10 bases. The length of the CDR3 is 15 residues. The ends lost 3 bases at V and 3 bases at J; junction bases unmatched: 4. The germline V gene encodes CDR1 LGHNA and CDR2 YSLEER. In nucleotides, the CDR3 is TGCGCCAGCAGCCAGTCGCTAGCGGGGGAAGAGACCCAGTACTTC. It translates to CASSQSLAGEETQYF.

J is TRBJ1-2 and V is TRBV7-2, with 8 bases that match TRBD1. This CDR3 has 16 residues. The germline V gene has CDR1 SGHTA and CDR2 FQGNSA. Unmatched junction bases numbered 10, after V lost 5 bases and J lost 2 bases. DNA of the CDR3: TGTGCCAGCAGCCCAATTATTACAGGGGGGAACTATGGCTACACCTTC. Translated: CASSPIITGGNYGYTF.

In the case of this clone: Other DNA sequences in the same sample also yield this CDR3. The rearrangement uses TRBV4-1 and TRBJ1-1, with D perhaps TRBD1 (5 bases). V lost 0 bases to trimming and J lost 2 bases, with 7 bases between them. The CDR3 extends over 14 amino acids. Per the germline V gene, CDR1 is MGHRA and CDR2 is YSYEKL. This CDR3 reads CASSQDRVNTEAFF. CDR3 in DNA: TGCGCCAGCAGCCAAGACAGGGTTAACACTGAAGCTTTCTTT.

CDR3: CASSSRQEGNSPLHF. The CDR3 DNA reads TGTGCCAGCAGCTCAAGGCAGGAGGGTAATTCACCCCTCCACTTT. The chain uses TRBV7-9 and TRBJ1-6; D not certain. V lost 4 bases and J lost 6, with 13 bases in between. The germline gives CDR1 SEHNR, CDR2 FQNEAQ (reference sequence). The CDR3 extends over 15 amino acids.

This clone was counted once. The CDR3 loop reads CASSSGTSASDTQYF. CDR3 nucleotides: TGTGCCAGCAGTTCCGGGACTAGCGCATCAGATACGCAGTATTTT. The chain employs TRBV6-1 and TRBJ2-3, with 10 bases matching TRBD2. The V gene end was trimmed by 5 bases and the J gene end by 4 bases; junction bases not matched to a gene: 6. Germline V gene lookup returns CDR1 MNHNS and CDR2 SASEGT. This CDR3 spans 15 amino acids.

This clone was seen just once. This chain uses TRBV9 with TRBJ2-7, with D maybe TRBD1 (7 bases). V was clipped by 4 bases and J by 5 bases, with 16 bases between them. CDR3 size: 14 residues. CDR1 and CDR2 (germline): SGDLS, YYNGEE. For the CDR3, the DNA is TGTGCCAGCAGCCGAGACCAGGGGGAGGACGAGCAGTACTTC. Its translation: CASSRDQGEDEQYF.

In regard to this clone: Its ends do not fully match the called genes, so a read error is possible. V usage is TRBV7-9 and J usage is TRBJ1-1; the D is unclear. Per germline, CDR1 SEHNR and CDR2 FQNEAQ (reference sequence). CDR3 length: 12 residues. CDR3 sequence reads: CSSSWAGTEAFF. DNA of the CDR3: TGTTCCAGCAGCTGGGCGGGAACTGAAGCTTTCTTT.

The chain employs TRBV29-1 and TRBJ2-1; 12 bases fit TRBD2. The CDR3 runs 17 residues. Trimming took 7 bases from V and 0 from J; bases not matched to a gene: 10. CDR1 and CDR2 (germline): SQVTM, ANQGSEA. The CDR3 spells CSGSGTSGLSSYNEQFF. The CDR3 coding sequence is TGCAGCGGGTCCGGGACTAGCGGGCTGAGCTCCTACAATGAGCAGTTCTTC.

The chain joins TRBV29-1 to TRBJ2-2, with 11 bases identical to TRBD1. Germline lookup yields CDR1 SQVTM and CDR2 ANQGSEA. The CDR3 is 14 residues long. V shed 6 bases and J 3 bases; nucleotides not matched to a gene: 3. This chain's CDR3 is CSVRGQGDTGELFF. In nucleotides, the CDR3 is TGCAGCGTAAGGGGACAGGGGGACACCGGGGAGCTGTTTTTT.

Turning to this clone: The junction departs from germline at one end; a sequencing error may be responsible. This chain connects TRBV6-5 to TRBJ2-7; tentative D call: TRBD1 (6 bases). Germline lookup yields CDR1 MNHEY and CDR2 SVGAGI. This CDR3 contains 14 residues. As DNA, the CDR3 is TGTGCCAGCAGACCAGGGCAGGGGAACTACGAGCAGCACTTC. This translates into CASRPGQGNYEQHF.

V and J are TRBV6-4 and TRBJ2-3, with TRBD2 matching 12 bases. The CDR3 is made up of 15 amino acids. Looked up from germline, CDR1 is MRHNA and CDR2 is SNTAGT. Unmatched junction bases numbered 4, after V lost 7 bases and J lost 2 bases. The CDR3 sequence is CASNPSGGATDTQYF. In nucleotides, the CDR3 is TGTGCCAGCAACCCTAGCGGGGGGGCCACAGATACGCAGTATTTT.

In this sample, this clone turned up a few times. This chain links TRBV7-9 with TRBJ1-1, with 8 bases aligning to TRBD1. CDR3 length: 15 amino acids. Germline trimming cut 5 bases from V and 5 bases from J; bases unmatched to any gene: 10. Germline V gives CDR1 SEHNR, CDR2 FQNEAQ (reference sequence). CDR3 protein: CASSNYDRGSTEAFF. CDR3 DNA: TGTGCCAGCAGCAACTATGACAGGGGATCGACTGAAGCTTTCTTT.

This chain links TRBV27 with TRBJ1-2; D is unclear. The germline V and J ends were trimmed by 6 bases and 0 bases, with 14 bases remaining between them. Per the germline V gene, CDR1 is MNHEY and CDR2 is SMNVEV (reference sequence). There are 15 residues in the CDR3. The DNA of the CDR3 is TGTGCCAGCAGCTATACAGCCTCCTCTAACTATGGCTACACCTTC. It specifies CASSYTASSNYGYTF.

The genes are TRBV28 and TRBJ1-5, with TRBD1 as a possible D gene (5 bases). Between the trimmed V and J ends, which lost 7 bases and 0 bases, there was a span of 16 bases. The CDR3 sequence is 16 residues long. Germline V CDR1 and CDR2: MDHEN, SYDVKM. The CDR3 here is CASTVPTDTSNQPQHF. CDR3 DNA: TGTGCCAGCACCGTTCCGACAGACACTAGCAATCAGCCCCAGCATTTT.

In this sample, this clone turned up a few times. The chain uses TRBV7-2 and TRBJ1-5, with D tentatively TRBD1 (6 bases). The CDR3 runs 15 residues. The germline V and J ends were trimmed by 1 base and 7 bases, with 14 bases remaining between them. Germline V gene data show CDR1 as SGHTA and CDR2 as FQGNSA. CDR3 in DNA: TGTGCCAGCAGCTTAGAGGTGGGGGCACACCAGCCCCAGCATTTT. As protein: CASSLEVGAHQPQHF.

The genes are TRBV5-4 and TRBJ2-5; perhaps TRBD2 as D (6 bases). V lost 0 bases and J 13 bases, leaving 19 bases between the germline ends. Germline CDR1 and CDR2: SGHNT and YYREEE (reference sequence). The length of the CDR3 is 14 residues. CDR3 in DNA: TGTGCCAGCAGCTTGGAAGGGTTAGGACTACAACCGTACTTC. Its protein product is CASSLEGLGLQPYF.

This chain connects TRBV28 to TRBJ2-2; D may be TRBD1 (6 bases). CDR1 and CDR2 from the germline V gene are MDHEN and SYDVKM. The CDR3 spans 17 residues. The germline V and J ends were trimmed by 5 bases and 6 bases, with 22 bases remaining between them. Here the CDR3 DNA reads TGTGCCAGCAGTCTTAGACAGGTTCTCCCGTTTTCCGGGGAGCTGTTTTTT. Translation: CASSLRQVLPFSGELFF.

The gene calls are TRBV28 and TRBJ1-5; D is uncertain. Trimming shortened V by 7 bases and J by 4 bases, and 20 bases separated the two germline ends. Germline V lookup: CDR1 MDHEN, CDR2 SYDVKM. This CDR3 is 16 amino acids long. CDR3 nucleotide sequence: TGTGCCAGCAATCAAAGGGCCCCTGGAGGGAATCAGCCCCAGCATTTT. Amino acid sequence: CASNQRAPGGNQPQHF.

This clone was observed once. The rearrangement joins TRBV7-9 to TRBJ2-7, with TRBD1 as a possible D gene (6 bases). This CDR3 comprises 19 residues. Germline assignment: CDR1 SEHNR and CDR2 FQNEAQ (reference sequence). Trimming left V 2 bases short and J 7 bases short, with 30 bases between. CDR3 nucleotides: TGTGCCAGCAGCTTAAACAGGGCGGATGTCGCCGGCTCGGTTGGGGAGCAGTACTTC. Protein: CASSLNRADVAGSVGEQYF.

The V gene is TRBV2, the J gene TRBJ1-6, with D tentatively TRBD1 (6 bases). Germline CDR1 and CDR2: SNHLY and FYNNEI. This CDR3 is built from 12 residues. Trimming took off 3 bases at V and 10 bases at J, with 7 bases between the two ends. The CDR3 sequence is CASSEDSSPLHF. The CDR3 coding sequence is TGTGCCAGCAGTGAGGACAGCTCACCCCTCCACTTT.

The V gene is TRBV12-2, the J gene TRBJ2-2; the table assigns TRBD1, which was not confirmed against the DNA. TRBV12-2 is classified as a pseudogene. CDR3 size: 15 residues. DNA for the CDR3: TGTGCAAGTCGCTTAGCCCAACGTGGGCACGGGGAGCTGTTTTTT. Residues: CASRLAQRGHGELFF.

CDR3 bases: TGCGCCAGCAGCTTCACAGGGGTAGCTGGGGCCAACGTCCTGACTTTC. Translating it yields CASSFTGVAGANVLTF. The rearrangement joins TRBV5-1 to TRBJ2-6; 7 positions agree with TRBD1. Per germline, CDR1 SGHRS and CDR2 YFSETQ. The CDR3 covers 16 residues. Germline trimming cut 2 bases from V and 2 bases from J; bases unmatched to any gene: 4.

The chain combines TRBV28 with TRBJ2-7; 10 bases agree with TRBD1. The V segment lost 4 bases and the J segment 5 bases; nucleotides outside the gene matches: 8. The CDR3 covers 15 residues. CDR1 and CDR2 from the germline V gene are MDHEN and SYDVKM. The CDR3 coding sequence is TGTGCCAGCAGTTCCCGGGACAGGGGCGTCAACGAGCAGTACTTC. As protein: CASSSRDRGVNEQYF.

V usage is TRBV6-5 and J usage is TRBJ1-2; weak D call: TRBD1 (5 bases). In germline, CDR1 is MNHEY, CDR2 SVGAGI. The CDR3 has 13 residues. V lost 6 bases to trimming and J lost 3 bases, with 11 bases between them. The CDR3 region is CASSRAGDYGYTF. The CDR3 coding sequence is TGTGCCAGCAGCAGGGCTGGCGACTATGGCTACACCTTC.